Here is one T cell receptor beta chain with its context. CDR3 length: 15 amino acids. The germline V gene encodes CDR1 KGHSH and CDR2 LQKENI. The J segment lost 4 bases and the V segment lost 2 bases, leaving 5 bases of the junction unmatched. These data belong to a study of patients and donors after allogeneic stem cell transplantation. TCRdb itself ran the RT-PCR reads through MiXCR, one entry per CDR3 protein. In the table there are under 200,000 distinct CDR3 sequences, about 32% of which are singletons. The specimen sequenced was blood, either unsorted or a sorted T cell fraction (not recorded which). The clonotype originates from a human donor who was either an allogeneic HSCT recipient or a stem cell or donor lymphocyte infusion donor (not recorded which). It is not recorded whose cells these are; they may come from a transplant donor. The chain recombines TRBV18 with TRBJ2-7, with 10 bases matching TRBD2. The CDR3 is CASSPGVAGGYEQYF. The CDR3 DNA is TGTGCCAGCTCACCAGGGGTAGCGGGAGGTTACGAGCAGTACTTC.